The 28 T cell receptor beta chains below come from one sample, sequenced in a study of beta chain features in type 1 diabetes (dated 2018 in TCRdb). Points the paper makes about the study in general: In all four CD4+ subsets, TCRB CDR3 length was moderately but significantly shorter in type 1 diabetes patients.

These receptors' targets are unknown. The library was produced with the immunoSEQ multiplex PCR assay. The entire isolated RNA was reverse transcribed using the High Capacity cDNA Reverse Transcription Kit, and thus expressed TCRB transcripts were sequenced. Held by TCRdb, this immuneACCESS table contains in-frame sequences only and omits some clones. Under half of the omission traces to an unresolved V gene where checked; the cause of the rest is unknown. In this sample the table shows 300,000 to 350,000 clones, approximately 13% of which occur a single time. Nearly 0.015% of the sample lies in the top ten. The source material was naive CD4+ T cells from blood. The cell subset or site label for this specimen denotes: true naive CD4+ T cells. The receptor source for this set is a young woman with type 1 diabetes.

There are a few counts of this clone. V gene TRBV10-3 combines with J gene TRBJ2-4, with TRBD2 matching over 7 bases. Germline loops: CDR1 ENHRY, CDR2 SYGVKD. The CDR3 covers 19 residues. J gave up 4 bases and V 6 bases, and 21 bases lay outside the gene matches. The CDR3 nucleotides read TGTGCCATCAGCCAAGGCATGGGAGACCGGGACTACTGGAAAAACATTCAGTACTTC. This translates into CAISQGMGDRDYWKNIQYF.

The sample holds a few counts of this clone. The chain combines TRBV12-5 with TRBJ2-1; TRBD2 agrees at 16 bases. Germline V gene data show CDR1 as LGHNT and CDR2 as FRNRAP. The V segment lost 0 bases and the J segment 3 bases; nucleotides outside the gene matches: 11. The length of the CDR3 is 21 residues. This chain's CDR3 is CASGLVPTGTSGRALYNEQFF. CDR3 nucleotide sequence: TGTGCTAGTGGTTTGGTACCCACCGGGACTAGCGGGAGGGCCCTCTACAATGAGCAGTTCTTC.

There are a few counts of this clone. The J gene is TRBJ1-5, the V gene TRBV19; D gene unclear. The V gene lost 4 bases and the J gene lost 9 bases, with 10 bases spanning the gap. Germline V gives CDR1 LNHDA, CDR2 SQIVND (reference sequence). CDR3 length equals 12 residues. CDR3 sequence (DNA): TGTGCCAGTAGTAAGGCGGAGCGGCCCCAGCATTTT. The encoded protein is CASSKAERPQHF.

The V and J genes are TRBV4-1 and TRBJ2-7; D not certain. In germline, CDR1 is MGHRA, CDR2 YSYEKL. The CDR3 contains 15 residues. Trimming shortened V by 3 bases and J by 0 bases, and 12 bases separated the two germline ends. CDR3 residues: CASSQGYIGSYEQYF. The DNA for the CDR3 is TGCGCCAGCAGCCAGGGCTACATCGGCTCCTACGAGCAGTACTTC.

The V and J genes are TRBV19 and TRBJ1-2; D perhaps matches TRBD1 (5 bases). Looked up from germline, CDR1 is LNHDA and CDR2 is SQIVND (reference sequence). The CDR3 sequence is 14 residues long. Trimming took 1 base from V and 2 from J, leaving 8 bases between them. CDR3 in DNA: TGTGCCAGTAGTATAGGAGACAGAAACTATGGCTACACCTTC. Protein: CASSIGDRNYGYTF.

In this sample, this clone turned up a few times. CDR3 loop: CASSWGLAEDTQYF. As DNA, the CDR3 is TGTGCCAGCAGCTGGGGACTAGCGGAAGATACGCAGTATTTT. V usage is TRBV5-4 and J usage is TRBJ2-3; TRBD2 matches at 11 bases. V lost 3 bases and J lost 5; bases outside the gene matches: 2. This CDR3 contains 14 residues. Germline CDR1 and CDR2: SGHNT and YYREEE (reference sequence).

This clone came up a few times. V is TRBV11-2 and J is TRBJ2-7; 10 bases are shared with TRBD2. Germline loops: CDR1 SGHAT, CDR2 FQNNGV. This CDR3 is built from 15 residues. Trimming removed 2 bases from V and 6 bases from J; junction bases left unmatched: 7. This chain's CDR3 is CASSLQGLAPSEQYF. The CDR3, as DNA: TGTGCCAGCAGCTTACAGGGACTAGCGCCTTCCGAGCAGTACTTC.

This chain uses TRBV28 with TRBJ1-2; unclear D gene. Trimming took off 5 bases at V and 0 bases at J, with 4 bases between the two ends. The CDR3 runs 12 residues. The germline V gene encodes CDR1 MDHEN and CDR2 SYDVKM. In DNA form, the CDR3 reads TGTGCCAGCAGTGAGACTAACTATGGCTACACCTTC. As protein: CASSETNYGYTF.

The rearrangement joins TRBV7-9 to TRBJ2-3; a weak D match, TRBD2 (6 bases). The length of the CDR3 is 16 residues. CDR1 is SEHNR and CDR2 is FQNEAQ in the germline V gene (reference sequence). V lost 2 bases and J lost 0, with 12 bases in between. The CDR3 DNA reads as TGTGCCAGCAGCTTATTGTGGGGGACTAGCACAGATACGCAGTATTTT. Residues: CASSLLWGTSTDTQYF.

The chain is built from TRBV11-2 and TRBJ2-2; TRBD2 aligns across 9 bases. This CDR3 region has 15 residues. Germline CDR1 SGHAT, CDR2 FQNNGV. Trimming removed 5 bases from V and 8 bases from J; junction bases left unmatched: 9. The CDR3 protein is CASSRLAGIRGELFF. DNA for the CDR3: TGTGCCAGCAGCAGGCTAGCGGGAATCCGGGGGGAGCTGTTTTTT.

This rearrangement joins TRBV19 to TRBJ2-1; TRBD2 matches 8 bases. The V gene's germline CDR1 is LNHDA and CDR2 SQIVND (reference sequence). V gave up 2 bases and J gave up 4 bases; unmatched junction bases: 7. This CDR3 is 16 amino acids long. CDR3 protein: CASSISGRVTYNEQFF. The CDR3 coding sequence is TGTGCCAGTAGTATATCCGGGAGGGTCACATACAATGAGCAGTTCTTC.

DNA of the CDR3: TGTGCCAGCAGTTACTCGCCGGGTTTGGCCTACGAGCAGTACTTC. Its protein product is CASSYSPGLAYEQYF. This chain joins TRBV6-6 and TRBJ2-7, with D hard to call. The V end lost 0 bases, the J end lost 2 bases, and 11 bases lay between the germline ends. Looked up from germline, CDR1 is MNHNY and CDR2 is SVGAGI (reference sequence). This CDR3 spans 15 amino acids.

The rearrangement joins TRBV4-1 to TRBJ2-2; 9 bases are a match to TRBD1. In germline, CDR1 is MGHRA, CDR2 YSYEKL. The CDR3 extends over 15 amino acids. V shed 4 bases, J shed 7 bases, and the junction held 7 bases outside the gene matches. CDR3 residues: CASSRRDREGGELFF. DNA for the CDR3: TGCGCCAGCAGCCGCCGGGACAGGGAAGGCGGGGAGCTGTTTTTT.

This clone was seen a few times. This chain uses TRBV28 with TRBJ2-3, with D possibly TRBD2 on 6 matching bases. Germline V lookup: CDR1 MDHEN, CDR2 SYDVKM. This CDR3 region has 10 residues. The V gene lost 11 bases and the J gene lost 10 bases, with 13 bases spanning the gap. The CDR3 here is CAAAGRAQYF. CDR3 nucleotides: TGTGCCGCAGCGGGCCGTGCGCAGTATTTT.

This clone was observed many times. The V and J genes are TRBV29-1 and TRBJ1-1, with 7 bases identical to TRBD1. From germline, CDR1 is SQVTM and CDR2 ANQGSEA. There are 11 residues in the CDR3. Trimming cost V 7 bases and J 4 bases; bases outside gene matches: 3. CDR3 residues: CSAGQATEAFF. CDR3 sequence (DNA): TGCAGCGCAGGACAGGCCACTGAAGCTTTCTTT.

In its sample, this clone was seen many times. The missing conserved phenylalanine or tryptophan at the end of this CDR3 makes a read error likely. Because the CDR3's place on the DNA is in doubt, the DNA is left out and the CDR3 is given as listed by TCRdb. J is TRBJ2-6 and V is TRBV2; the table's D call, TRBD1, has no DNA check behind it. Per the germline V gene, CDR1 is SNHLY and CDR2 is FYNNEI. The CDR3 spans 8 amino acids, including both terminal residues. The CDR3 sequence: CASSEAQD.

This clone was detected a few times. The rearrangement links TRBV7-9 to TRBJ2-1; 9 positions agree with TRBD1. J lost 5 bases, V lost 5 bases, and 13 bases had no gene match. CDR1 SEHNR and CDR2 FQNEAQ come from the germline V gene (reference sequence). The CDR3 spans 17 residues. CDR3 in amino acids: CASSPLPRDREDNEQFF. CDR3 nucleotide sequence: TGTGCCAGCAGCCCCCTACCCAGGGACAGGGAAGACAATGAGCAGTTCTTC.

The CDR3 bases are TGTGCCAGCAGCGACTCATACTCCTACGAGCAGTACTTC. Its protein is CASSDSYSYEQYF. This chain connects TRBV28 to TRBJ2-7; D call uncertain. Germline V gives CDR1 MDHEN, CDR2 SYDVKM. The V and J ends lost 6 bases and 0 bases respectively, with 9 bases between them. This CDR3 has 13 amino acids.

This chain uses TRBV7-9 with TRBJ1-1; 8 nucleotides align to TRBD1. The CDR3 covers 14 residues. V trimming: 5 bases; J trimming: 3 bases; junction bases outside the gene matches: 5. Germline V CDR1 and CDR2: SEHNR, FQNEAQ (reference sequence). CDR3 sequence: CASSTLTGDTEAFF. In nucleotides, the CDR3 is TGTGCCAGCAGCACCCTGACAGGGGACACTGAAGCTTTCTTT.

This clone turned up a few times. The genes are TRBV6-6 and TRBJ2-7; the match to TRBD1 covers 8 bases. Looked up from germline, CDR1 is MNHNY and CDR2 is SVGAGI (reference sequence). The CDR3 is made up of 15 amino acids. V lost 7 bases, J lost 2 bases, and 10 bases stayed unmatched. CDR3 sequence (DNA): TGTGCCAGCAATACGAGACAGGGGATTCCCTACGAGCAGTACTTC. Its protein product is CASNTRQGIPYEQYF.

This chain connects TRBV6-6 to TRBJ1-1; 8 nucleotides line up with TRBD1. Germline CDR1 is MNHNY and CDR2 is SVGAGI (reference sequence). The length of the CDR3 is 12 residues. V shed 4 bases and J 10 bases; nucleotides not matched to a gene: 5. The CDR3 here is CASSSRTGRAFF. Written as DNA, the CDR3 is TGTGCCAGCAGTTCCCGGACAGGGCGAGCTTTCTTT.

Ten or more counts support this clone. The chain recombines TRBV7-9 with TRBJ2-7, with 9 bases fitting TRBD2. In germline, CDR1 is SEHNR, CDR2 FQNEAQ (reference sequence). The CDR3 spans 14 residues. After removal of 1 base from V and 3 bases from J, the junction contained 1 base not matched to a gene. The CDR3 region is CASSLVAGDYEQYF. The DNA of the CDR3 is TGTGCCAGCAGCTTAGTAGCGGGAGACTACGAGCAGTACTTC.

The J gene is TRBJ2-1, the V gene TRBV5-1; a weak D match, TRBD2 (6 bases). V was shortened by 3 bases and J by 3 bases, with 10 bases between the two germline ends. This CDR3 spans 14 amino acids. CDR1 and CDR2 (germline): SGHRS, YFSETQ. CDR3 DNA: TGCGCCAGCAGCTCGACTAGATTCTACAATGAGCAGTTCTTC. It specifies CASSSTRFYNEQFF.

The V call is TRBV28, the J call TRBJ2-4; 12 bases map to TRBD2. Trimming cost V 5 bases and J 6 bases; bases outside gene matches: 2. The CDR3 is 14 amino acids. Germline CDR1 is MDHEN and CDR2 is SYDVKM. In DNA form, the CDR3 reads TGTGCCAGCAGTGCGGGACTAGCGGGAAACATTCAGTACTTC. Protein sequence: CASSAGLAGNIQYF.

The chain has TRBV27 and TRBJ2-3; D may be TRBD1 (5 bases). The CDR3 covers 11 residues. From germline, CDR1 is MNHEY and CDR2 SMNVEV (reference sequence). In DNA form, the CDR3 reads TGTGGAACAGGTCACACAGATACGCAGTATTTT. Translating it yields CGTGHTDTQYF.

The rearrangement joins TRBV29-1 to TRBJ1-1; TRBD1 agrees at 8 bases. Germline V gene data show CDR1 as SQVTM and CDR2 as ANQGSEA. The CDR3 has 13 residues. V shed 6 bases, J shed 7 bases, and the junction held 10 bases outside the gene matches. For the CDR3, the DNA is TGCAGCGTCCTACAGGGGGTCGCCGGTGAAGCTTTCTTT. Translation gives CSVLQGVAGEAFF. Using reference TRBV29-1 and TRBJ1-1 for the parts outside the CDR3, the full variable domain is SAVISQKPSRDICQRGTSLTIQCQVDSQVTMMFWYRQQPGQSLTLIATANQGSEATYESGFVIDKFPISRPNLTFSTLTVSNMSPEDSSIYLCSVLQGVAGEAFFGQGTRLTVV.

The CDR3 protein is CASSEGGAKNIQYF. In nucleotides, the CDR3 is TGTGCCAGCAGTGAAGGCGGCGCCAAAAACATTCAGTACTTC. This chain links TRBV2 with TRBJ2-4; D gene ambiguous. This CDR3 region has 14 residues. Germline CDR1 is SNHLY and CDR2 is FYNNEI. Between the trimmed V and J ends, which lost 1 base and 1 base, there was a span of 5 bases.

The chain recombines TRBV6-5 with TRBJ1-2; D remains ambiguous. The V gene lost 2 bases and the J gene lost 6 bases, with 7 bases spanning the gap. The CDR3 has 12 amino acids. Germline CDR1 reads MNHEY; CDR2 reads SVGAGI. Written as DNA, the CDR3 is TGTGCCAGCAGTTACCTCCTCGATGGCTACACCTTC. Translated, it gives CASSYLLDGYTF.